The TCR beta chain under discussion was sequenced for a study of patients with pleural tuberculosis. TCRdb recomputed calls from the reads with MiXCR, one row per CDR3 protein. The table has approximately 53,000 distinct CDR3 sequences, around 6.7% seen once. There are many counts of this clonotype. The length of the CDR3 is 16 residues. The V and J ends lost 4 bases and 4 bases, in that order; junction bases with no gene match: 10. The chain carries TRBV12-3 or TRBV12-4 and TRBJ2-3, with 8 bases identical to TRBD1. This sequence originates from a human donor with pleural tuberculosis. The CDR3 nucleotides are TGTGCCAGCAGTTCCCCTTCCAGGGGGCGCCCAGATACGCAGTATTTT. Translating gives CASSSPSRGRPDTQYF.